A selection of T cell receptor beta chains follows, all from one sample in a study of T cell responses to AZD1222 COVID-19 vaccine. Here immunoSEQ multiplex PCR was the method, and the copy in TCRdb shows in-frame clones only, minus some. The table records 120,000 or so clones, about 85% of them present only once. The specimen comprised peripheral blood, sampled on day 0 of AZD1222 vaccination. These receptors came from an adult in good health. CDR3s include the opening cysteine and the closing phenylalanine or tryptophan. Each record gives: D gene, J gene, clone size, V gene, CDR3 DNA, CDR3 protein. A D gene is named only where the DNA matches it firmly. Clone size is not always given. Where it is, it says once, few, many or a class for expanded clones.

D gene: .; J gene: TRBJ1-4; clone size: .; V gene: TRBV7-9; CDR3 DNA: TGTGCCAGCAGTATAGGGGTACGCAATGAAAAACTGTTTTTT; CDR3 protein: CASSIGVRNEKLFF
D gene: .; J gene: TRBJ1-2; clone size: .; V gene: TRBV6-5; CDR3 DNA: TGTGCCAGCAGTTACTCGATGATTGCGCCCCTGGGAGGCTACACCTTC; CDR3 protein: CASSYSMIAPLGGYTF
D gene: TRBD1; J gene: TRBJ2-2; clone size: few; V gene: TRBV5-6; CDR3 DNA: TGTGCCAGCAGCCTCACAGGGGATGAGTTCGCCGGGGAGCTGTTTTTT; CDR3 protein: CASSLTGDEFAGELFF
D gene: .; J gene: TRBJ2-7; clone size: .; V gene: TRBV6-7; CDR3 DNA: TGTGCCAGCAGTTACTCGAGGGGCCAGGGATTTTCCTACGAGCAGTACTTC; CDR3 protein: CASSYSRGQGFSYEQYF
D gene: .; J gene: TRBJ2-5; clone size: .; V gene: TRBV3-1/TRBV3-2; CDR3 DNA: TGTGCCAGCAGCCAAGTCAAAGGGGGAGCCGTTGGGGAGACCCAGTACTTC; CDR3 protein: CASSQVKGGAVGETQYF
D gene: .; J gene: TRBJ2-1; clone size: .; V gene: TRBV11-3; CDR3 DNA: TGTGCCAGCAGCTTAGGGGACGGCCGCTCCTACAATGAGCAGTTCTTC; CDR3 protein: CASSLGDGRSYNEQFF
D gene: .; J gene: TRBJ2-1; clone size: .; V gene: TRBV7-9; CDR3 DNA: TGTGCCAGCAGCTCAGTGAGGAATGAGCAGTTCTTC; CDR3 protein: CASSSVRNEQFF
D gene: TRBD1; J gene: TRBJ1-5; clone size: .; V gene: TRBV19; CDR3 DNA: TGTGCCAGTAGCCGGGACAGGGTAGGTGGTCAGCCCCAGCATTTT; CDR3 protein: CASSRDRVGGQPQHF
D gene: TRBD2; J gene: TRBJ2-7; clone size: medium-sized; V gene: TRBV7-9; CDR3 DNA: TGTGCCACCGGGAACACTAGCGGGAGCTACGAGCAGTACTTC; CDR3 protein: CATGNTSGSYEQYF
D gene: .; J gene: TRBJ1-2; clone size: .; V gene: TRBV27; CDR3 DNA: TGTGCCAGCCGTCGGGGGGTGGGCTATGGCTACACCTTC; CDR3 protein: CASRRGVGYGYTF
D gene: .; J gene: TRBJ2-7; clone size: .; V gene: TRBV20-1; CDR3 DNA: TGCAGTGCTAGTCGCCCGGGACGGAGTTACGAGCAGTACTTC; CDR3 protein: CSASRPGRSYEQYF
D gene: TRBD1; J gene: TRBJ2-5; clone size: .; V gene: TRBV7-9; CDR3 DNA: TGTGCCAGCACTACCCGCCAAGGACAGGGGATCCAAACTGGGGGAGAGACCCAGTACTTC; CDR3 protein: CASTTRQGQGIQTGGETQYF
D gene: .; J gene: TRBJ1-1; clone size: .; V gene: TRBV10-3; CDR3 DNA: TGTGCCATCAGGGGGCTGGGATCCACTGAAGCTTTCTTT; CDR3 protein: CAIRGLGSTEAFF
D gene: .; J gene: TRBJ1-4; clone size: .; V gene: TRBV19; CDR3 DNA: TGTGCCAGTAGTATCCAGTGGGGTGAAAAACTGTTTTTT; CDR3 protein: CASSIQWGEKLFF
D gene: .; J gene: TRBJ1-1; clone size: .; V gene: TRBV3-1/TRBV3-2; CDR3 DNA: TGTGCCAGCAGCCAAGATAGGACAGTCGCGAACACTGAAGCTTTCTTT; CDR3 protein: CASSQDRTVANTEAFF
D gene: TRBD2; J gene: TRBJ2-2; clone size: .; V gene: TRBV10-3; CDR3 DNA: TGTGCCATCAGAGGACTAGCGGATGACACCGGGGAGCTGTTTTTT; CDR3 protein: CAIRGLADDTGELFF
D gene: .; J gene: TRBJ1-5; clone size: .; V gene: TRBV28; CDR3 DNA: TGTGCCAGCAGTTACCCGAACGTGGCGCTTCAGCCCCAGCATTTT; CDR3 protein: CASSYPNVALQPQHF
D gene: .; J gene: TRBJ2-5; clone size: .; V gene: TRBV4-2; CDR3 DNA: TGTGCCAGCAGCCAAGAGGGGGGGCGGCAAGAGACCCAGTACTTC; CDR3 protein: CASSQEGGRQETQYF
D gene: .; J gene: TRBJ1-6; clone size: .; V gene: TRBV2; CDR3 DNA: TGTGCCAGCAGTGAAGGACGCTCCGTAGGGCTCCACTTT; CDR3 protein: CASSEGRSVGLHF
D gene: .; J gene: TRBJ2-3; clone size: .; V gene: TRBV7-3; CDR3 DNA: TGTGCCAGCAGCTTAGCCGGGGGGCGCACAGATACGCAGTATTTT; CDR3 protein: CASSLAGGRTDTQYF
D gene: .; J gene: TRBJ2-7; clone size: .; V gene: TRBV18; CDR3 DNA: TGTGCCAGCTCACCAGGAGGGGACGAGCAGTACTTC; CDR3 protein: CASSPGGDEQYF
D gene: .; J gene: TRBJ1-5; clone size: .; V gene: TRBV25-1; CDR3 DNA: TGTGCCAGCAGCTCCCCGGGAGACATTCAGCATTTT; CDR3 protein: CASSSPGDIQHF
D gene: .; J gene: TRBJ1-3; clone size: .; V gene: TRBV12-3/TRBV12-4; CDR3 DNA: TGTGCCAGCAGTTTAGCGCAGGGAAACACCATATATTTT; CDR3 protein: CASSLAQGNTIYF
D gene: TRBD2; J gene: TRBJ2-7; clone size: .; V gene: TRBV6-5; CDR3 DNA: TGTGCCAGCAGTCGTAGCGGGGGGCCCTACGAGCAGTACTTC; CDR3 protein: CASSRSGGPYEQYF
D gene: TRBD1; J gene: TRBJ1-2; clone size: .; V gene: TRBV9; CDR3 DNA: TGTGCCAGCAGCGTGGACCGGGACAGGGGGCGTCTTGGTGGCTACACCTTC; CDR3 protein: CASSVDRDRGRLGGYTF
D gene: TRBD1; J gene: TRBJ1-6; clone size: .; V gene: TRBV6-2/TRBV6-3; CDR3 DNA: TGTGCCAGCAGTCGGACAGGGGTTAGGAATTCACCCCTCCACTTT; CDR3 protein: CASSRTGVRNSPLHF
D gene: .; J gene: TRBJ2-2; clone size: .; V gene: TRBV6-5; CDR3 DNA: TGTGCCAGCAGCAGGGGAACCGGGGAGCTGTTTTTT; CDR3 protein: CASSRGTGELFF
D gene: .; J gene: TRBJ1-5; clone size: .; V gene: TRBV5-1; CDR3 DNA: TGCGCCAGCAACCCCCTCGGGGTGGAACAGCCCCAGCATTTT; CDR3 protein: CASNPLGVEQPQHF
D gene: .; J gene: TRBJ1-1; clone size: .; V gene: TRBV29-1; CDR3 DNA: TGCAGCGTGGGTGGACAGACTGAAGCTTTCTTT; CDR3 protein: CSVGGQTEAFF
D gene: .; J gene: TRBJ1-5; clone size: .; V gene: TRBV28; CDR3 DNA: TGTGCCAGCAAACAAAGCAATCAGCCCCAGCATTTT; CDR3 protein: CASKQSNQPQHF
D gene: .; J gene: TRBJ1-4; clone size: .; V gene: TRBV6-5; CDR3 DNA: TGTGCCAGCAGTAGGTGGGAAACTAATGAAAAACTGTTTTTT; CDR3 protein: CASSRWETNEKLFF
D gene: .; J gene: TRBJ2-3; clone size: .; V gene: TRBV6-5; CDR3 DNA: TGTGCCGTTCAAACGGGGTATACGCAGTATTTT; CDR3 protein: CAVQTGYTQYF
D gene: TRBD2; J gene: TRBJ2-1; clone size: .; V gene: TRBV28; CDR3 DNA: TGTGCCAGCATCCCATCGACTAGCGGGAGGTTCCATGAGCAGTTCTTC; CDR3 protein: CASIPSTSGRFHEQFF
D gene: .; J gene: TRBJ2-6; clone size: .; V gene: TRBV19; CDR3 DNA: TGTGCCAGTAGTACTCTTCGGGCTTCTGGGGCCAACGTCCTGACTTTC; CDR3 protein: CASSTLRASGANVLTF
D gene: .; J gene: TRBJ1-3; clone size: .; V gene: TRBV11-2; CDR3 DNA: TGTGCCAGCAGCCCCGGCGGGGGTGGAAACACCATATATTTT; CDR3 protein: CASSPGGGGNTIYF
D gene: .; J gene: TRBJ1-3; clone size: .; V gene: TRBV12-2; CDR3 DNA: TGTGCAAGTCGCCGTACAGGTGAGGCTGGAAACACCATATATTTT; CDR3 protein: CASRRTGEAGNTIYF
D gene: .; J gene: TRBJ1-1; clone size: .; V gene: TRBV4-1; CDR3 DNA: TGCGCCAGCAGCCAGCCCGGCCTGGAAGCTTTCTTT; CDR3 protein: CASSQPGLEAFF
D gene: TRBD1; J gene: TRBJ2-4; clone size: few; V gene: TRBV4-3; CDR3 DNA: TGCGCCAGCAGCCAGGGAAACAGGGGACCCAAAAACATTCAGTACTTC; CDR3 protein: CASSQGNRGPKNIQYF
D gene: .; J gene: TRBJ1-1; clone size: few; V gene: TRBV12-3/TRBV12-4; CDR3 DNA: TGTGCCAGCAGGGACGGATACACTGAAGCTTTCTTT; CDR3 protein: CASRDGYTEAFF
D gene: TRBD1; J gene: TRBJ2-2; clone size: .; V gene: TRBV5-6; CDR3 DNA: TGTGCCAGCAGAAGTCCGGGACAGGGATCCGGGGAGCTGTTTTTT; CDR3 protein: CASRSPGQGSGELFF
D gene: TRBD2; J gene: TRBJ2-3; clone size: once; V gene: TRBV4-1; CDR3 DNA: TGCGCCAGCAGCCAAGTCGGAGGCGGGGGTACGCAGTATTTT; CDR3 protein: CASSQVGGGGTQYF
D gene: .; J gene: TRBJ1-2; clone size: .; V gene: TRBV4-1; CDR3 DNA: TGCGCCAGCAGCCAAGATTGGGGTTCCGGCTACACCTTC; CDR3 protein: CASSQDWGSGYTF
D gene: .; J gene: TRBJ1-6; clone size: few; V gene: TRBV18; CDR3 DNA: TGTGCCAGCTCACCACGGGGGGTCGACAATTCACCCCTCCACTTT; CDR3 protein: CASSPRGVDNSPLHF
D gene: .; J gene: TRBJ1-5; clone size: .; V gene: TRBV28; CDR3 DNA: TGTGCCAGCGGCAGAGCACAGGGAAGCAATCAGCCCCAGCATTTT; CDR3 protein: CASGRAQGSNQPQHF
D gene: TRBD2; J gene: TRBJ2-2; clone size: .; V gene: TRBV4-1; CDR3 DNA: TGCGCCAGCAGCCAAGAGGCGTCAGCGGGGGGGAACACCGGGGAGCTGTTTTTT; CDR3 protein: CASSQEASAGGNTGELFF
D gene: .; J gene: TRBJ2-3; clone size: once; V gene: TRBV7-3; CDR3 DNA: TGTGCCAGCAGCCTCGACGGGAACACAGATACGCAGTATTTT; CDR3 protein: CASSLDGNTDTQYF
D gene: TRBD1; J gene: TRBJ2-3; clone size: once; V gene: TRBV29-1; CDR3 DNA: TGCAGCGTTCTTGGGACAGCCACAGATACGCAGTATTTT; CDR3 protein: CSVLGTATDTQYF
D gene: .; J gene: TRBJ2-3; clone size: once; V gene: TRBV29-1; CDR3 DNA: TGCAGCGTTGCCCCCAGGGGCACAGATACGCAGTATTTT; CDR3 protein: CSVAPRGTDTQYF
D gene: TRBD1; J gene: TRBJ2-3; clone size: .; V gene: TRBV29-1; CDR3 DNA: TGCAGCGTTACAGGGGGCATGGATACGCAGTATTTT; CDR3 protein: CSVTGGMDTQYF
D gene: .; J gene: TRBJ1-5; clone size: .; V gene: TRBV6-6; CDR3 DNA: TGTGCCAGCTGGAGGGGAGATCAGCCCCAGCATTTT; CDR3 protein: CASWRGDQPQHF
D gene: .; J gene: TRBJ1-1; clone size: .; V gene: TRBV29-1; CDR3 DNA: TGCAGCGTTCGGGCAGGAGGGGACACTGAAGCTTTCTTT; CDR3 protein: CSVRAGGDTEAFF
D gene: TRBD1; J gene: TRBJ2-7; clone size: .; V gene: TRBV27; CDR3 DNA: TGTGCCAGCAGGACCCGACCAGACAGGGCCTACGAGCAGTACTTC; CDR3 protein: CASRTRPDRAYEQYF
D gene: .; J gene: TRBJ1-2; clone size: .; V gene: TRBV6-5; CDR3 DNA: TGTGCCAGCCGATTACATGCGGGGAACTATGGCTACACCTTC; CDR3 protein: CASRLHAGNYGYTF
D gene: TRBD1; J gene: TRBJ1-2; clone size: .; V gene: TRBV7-2; CDR3 DNA: TGTGCCAGCAGCTTAGGTGGGACAGGGACTCGCTATGGCTACACCTTC; CDR3 protein: CASSLGGTGTRYGYTF
D gene: .; J gene: TRBJ1-5; clone size: .; V gene: TRBV19; CDR3 DNA: TGTGCCAGTAGTATGGAGCCAGCTCCCCAGCATTTT; CDR3 protein: CASSMEPAPQHF